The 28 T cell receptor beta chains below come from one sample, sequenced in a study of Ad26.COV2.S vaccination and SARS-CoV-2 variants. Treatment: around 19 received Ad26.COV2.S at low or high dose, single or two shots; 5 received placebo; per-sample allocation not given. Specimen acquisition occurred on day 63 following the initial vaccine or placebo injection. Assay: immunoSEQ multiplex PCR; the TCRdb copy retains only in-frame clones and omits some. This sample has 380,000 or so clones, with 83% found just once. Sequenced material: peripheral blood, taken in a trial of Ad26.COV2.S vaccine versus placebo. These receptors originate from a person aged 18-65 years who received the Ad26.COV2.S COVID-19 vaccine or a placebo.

The CDR3 is CASSFSVKAKNIQYF. CDR3 DNA: TGTGCCAGCAGCTTCAGTGTTAAAGCCAAAAACATTCAGTACTTC. The genes are TRBV5-6 and TRBJ2-4, with D uncertain. The CDR3 contains 15 residues. CDR1 is SGHDT, CDR2 YYEEEE, per germline. V was trimmed by 2 bases and J by 0 bases, leaving 9 bases between them.

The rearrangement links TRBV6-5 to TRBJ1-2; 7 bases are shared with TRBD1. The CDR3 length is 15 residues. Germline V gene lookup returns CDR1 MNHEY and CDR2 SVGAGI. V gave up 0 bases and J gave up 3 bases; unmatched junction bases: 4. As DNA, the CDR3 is TGTGCCAGCAGTTACTCGATGACAGGGCACTATGGCTACACCTTC. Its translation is CASSYSMTGHYGYTF.

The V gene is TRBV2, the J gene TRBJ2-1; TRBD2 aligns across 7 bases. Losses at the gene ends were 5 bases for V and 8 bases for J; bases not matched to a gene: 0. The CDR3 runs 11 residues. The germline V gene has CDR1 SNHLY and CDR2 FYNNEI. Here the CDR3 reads CASSTSDEQFF. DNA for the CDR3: TGTGCCAGCAGTACTAGCGATGAGCAGTTCTTC.

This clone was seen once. The DNA for the CDR3 is TGTGCCACCAGTGATCCTAGACAGATCTACAATGAGCAGTTCTTC. It specifies CATSDPRQIYNEQFF. The chain couples TRBV24-1 to TRBJ2-1, with D perhaps TRBD1 (5 bases). Deletions cut 3 bases from V and 3 bases from J, with 11 bases between. CDR3 length: 15 residues. Germline CDR1 reads KGHDR; CDR2 reads SFDVKD.

CDR3 bases: TGCAGCGCCGGGGCGACTAACTATGGCTACACCTTC. Protein sequence: CSAGATNYGYTF. This chain joins TRBV29-1 and TRBJ1-2; D might be TRBD1 (5 bases). Germline loops: CDR1 SQVTM, CDR2 ANQGSEA. There are 12 residues in the CDR3. V was shortened by 7 bases and J by 0 bases, with 9 bases between the two germline ends.

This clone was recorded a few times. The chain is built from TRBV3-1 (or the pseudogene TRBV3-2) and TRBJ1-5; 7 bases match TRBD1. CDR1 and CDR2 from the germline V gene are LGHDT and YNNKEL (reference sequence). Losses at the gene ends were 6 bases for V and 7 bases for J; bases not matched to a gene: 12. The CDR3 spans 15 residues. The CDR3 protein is CASSPSDRVHQPQHF. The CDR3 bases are TGTGCCAGCAGTCCTAGTGACAGGGTACACCAGCCCCAGCATTTT.

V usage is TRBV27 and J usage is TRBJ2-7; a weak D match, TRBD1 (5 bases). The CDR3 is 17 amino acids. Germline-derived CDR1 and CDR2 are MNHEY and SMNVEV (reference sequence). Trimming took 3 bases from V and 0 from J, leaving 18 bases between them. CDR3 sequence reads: CASSLYPTRGSSYEQYF. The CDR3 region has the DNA TGTGCCAGCAGTTTGTACCCGACAAGGGGTAGCTCCTACGAGCAGTACTTC.

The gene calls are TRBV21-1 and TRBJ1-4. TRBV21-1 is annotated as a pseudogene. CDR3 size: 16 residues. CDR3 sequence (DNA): TGTGCCAGCAGCCCTTCCCCCTTTGCAACTAATGAAAAACTGTTTTTT. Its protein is CASSPSPFATNEKLFF.

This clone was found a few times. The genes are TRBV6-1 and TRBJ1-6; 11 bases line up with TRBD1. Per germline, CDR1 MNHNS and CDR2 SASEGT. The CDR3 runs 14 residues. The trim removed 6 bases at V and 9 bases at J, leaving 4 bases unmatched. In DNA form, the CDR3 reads TGTGCCAGCAGCACCGGGACAGGGGGTTCACCCCTCCACTTT. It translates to CASSTGTGGSPLHF.

This chain's CDR3 is CASSQDRAGGFADTQYF. CDR3 nucleotides: TGCGCCAGCAGCCAAGATAGAGCGGGGGGTTTCGCAGATACGCAGTATTTT. This rearrangement joins TRBV4-1 to TRBJ2-3, with 9 nucleotides matching TRBD2. V lost 0 bases to trimming and J lost 4 bases; unmatched junction nucleotides: 8. The CDR3 has 17 amino acids. Germline CDR1 reads MGHRA; CDR2 reads YSYEKL.

The CDR3: CASSAGGPVGTEAFF. CDR3 DNA sequence: TGTGCCAGCAGCGCTGGGGGACCGGTAGGCACTGAAGCTTTCTTT. This chain connects TRBV9 to TRBJ1-1; possibly TRBD1 for D (5 bases). Germline CDR1 and CDR2: SGDLS and YYNGEE. Trimming left V 3 bases short and J 4 bases short, with 16 bases between. The CDR3 runs 15 residues.

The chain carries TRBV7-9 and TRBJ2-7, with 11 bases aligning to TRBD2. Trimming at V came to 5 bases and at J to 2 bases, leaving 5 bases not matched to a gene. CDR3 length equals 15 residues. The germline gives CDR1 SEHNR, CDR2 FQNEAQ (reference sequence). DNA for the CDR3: TGTGCCAGCAGCGAGACTAGCGGGATGACCTACGAGCAGTACTTC. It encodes CASSETSGMTYEQYF.

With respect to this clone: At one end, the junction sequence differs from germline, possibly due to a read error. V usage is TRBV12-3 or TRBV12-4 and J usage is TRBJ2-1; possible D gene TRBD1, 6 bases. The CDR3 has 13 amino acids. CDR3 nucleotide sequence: TGTGTCAGCAGTTTAGGGGGTCCCAATGAGCAGTTCTTC. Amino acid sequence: CVSSLGGPNEQFF.

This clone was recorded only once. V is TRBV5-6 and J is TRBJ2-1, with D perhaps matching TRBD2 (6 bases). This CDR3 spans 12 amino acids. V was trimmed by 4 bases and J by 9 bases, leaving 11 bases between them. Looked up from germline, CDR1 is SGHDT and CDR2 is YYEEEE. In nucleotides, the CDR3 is TGTGCCAGCAGCGGGCAGGGAGGTGAGCAGTTCTTC. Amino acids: CASSGQGGEQFF.

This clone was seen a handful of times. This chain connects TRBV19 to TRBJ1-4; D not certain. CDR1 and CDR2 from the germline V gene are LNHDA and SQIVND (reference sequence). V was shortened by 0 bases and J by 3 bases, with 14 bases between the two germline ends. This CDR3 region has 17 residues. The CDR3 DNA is TGTGCCAGTAGTATAGACTTTCCCCGCGGAGCTAATGAAAAACTGTTTTTT. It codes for CASSIDFPRGANEKLFF. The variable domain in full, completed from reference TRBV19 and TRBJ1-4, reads DGGITQSPKYLFRKEGQNVTLSCEQNLNHDAMYWYRQDPGQGLRLIYYSQIVNDFQKGDIAEGYSVSREKKESFPLTVTSAQKNPTAFYLCASSIDFPRGANEKLFFGSGTQLSVL.

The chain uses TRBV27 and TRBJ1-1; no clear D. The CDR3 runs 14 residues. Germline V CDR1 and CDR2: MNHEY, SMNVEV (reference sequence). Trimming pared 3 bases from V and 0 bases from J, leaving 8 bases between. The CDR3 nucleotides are TGTGCCAGCAGTTTGAGCCTTATGAACACTGAAGCTTTCTTT. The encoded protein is CASSLSLMNTEAFF.

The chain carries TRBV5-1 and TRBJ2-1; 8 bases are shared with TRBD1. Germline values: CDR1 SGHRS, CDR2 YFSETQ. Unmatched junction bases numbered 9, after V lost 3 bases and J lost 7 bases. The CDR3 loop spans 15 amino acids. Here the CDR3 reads CASSYGQGTLNEQFF. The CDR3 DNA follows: TGCGCCAGCAGCTACGGACAGGGAACCCTGAATGAGCAGTTCTTC.

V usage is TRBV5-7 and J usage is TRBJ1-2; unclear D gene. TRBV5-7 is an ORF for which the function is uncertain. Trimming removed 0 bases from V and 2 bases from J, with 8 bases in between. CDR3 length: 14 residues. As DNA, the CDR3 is TGTGCCAGCAGCTTGGAGCACGGGAACTATGGCTACACCTTC. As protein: CASSLEHGNYGYTF.

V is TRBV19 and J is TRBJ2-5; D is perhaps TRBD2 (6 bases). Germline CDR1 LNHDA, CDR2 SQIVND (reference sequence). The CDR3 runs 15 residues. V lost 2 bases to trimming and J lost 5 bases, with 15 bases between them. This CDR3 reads CASSILGGGLETQYF. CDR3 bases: TGTGCCAGTAGTATATTGGGGGGAGGCCTGGAGACCCAGTACTTC.

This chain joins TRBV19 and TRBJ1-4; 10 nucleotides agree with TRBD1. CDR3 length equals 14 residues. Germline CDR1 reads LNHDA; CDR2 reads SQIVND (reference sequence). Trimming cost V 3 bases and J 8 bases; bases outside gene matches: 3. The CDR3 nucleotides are TGTGCCAGTAGTATGACAGGGGGCCAGGAAAAACTGTTTTTT. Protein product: CASSMTGGQEKLFF.

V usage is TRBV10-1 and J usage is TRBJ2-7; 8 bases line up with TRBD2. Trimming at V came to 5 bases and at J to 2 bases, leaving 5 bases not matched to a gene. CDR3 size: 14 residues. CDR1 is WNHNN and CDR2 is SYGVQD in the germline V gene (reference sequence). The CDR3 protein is CASSPGGAPYEQYF. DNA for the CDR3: TGCGCCAGCAGTCCCGGGGGGGCCCCCTACGAGCAGTACTTC.

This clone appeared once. CDR3 DNA: TGTGCCAGCAGCCAAGATATGGAGGATGAGCAGTTCTTC. This translates into CASSQDMEDEQFF. The chain employs TRBV3-1 (or the pseudogene TRBV3-2) and TRBJ2-1, with a possible D match to TRBD2 (5 bases). The CDR3 sequence is 13 residues long. The germline V gene encodes CDR1 LGHDT and CDR2 YNNKEL (reference sequence). V lost 0 bases and J lost 8, with 8 bases in between.

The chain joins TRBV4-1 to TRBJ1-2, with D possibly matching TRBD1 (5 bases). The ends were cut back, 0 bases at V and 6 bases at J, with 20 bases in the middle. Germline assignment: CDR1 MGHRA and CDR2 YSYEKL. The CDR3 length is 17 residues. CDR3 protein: CASSQDRTLRRGNGYTF. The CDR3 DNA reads TGCGCCAGCAGCCAAGATCGGACATTGCGGAGGGGAAATGGCTACACCTTC.

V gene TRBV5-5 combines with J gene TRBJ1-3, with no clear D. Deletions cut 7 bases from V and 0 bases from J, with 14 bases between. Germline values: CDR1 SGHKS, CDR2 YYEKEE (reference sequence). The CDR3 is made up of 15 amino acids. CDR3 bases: TGTGCCAGCGATCGACGGACTAGCTCTGGAAACACCATATATTTT. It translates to CASDRRTSSGNTIYF.

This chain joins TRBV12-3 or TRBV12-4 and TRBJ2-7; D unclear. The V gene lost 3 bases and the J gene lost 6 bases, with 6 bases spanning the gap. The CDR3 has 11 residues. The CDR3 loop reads CASSLGPEQYF. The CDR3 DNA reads TGTGCCAGCAGTTTGGGCCCCGAGCAGTACTTC.

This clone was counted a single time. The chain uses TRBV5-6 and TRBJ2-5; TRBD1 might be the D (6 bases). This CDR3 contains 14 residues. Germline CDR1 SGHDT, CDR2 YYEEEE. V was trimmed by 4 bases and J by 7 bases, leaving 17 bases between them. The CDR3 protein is CASSGGYRGGTQYF. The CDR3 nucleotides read TGTGCCAGCAGCGGGGGCTACCGAGGGGGGACCCAGTACTTC.

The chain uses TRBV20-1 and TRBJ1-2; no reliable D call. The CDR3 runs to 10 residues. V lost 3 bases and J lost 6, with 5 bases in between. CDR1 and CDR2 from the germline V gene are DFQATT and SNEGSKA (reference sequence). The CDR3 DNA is TGCAGTGCTAGTGACAATGGCTACACCTTC. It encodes CSASDNGYTF.

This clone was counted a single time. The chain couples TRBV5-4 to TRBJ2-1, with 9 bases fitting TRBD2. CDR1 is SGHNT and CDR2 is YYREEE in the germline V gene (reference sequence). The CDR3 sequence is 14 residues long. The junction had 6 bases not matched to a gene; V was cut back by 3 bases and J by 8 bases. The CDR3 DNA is TGTGCCAGCAGCTCCCGACTAGCGGTCCATGAGCAGTTCTTC. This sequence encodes CASSSRLAVHEQFF.